The T cell receptor beta chain described here comes from a study of PD-1 blockade in classical Hodgkin lymphoma. Study-wide results and caveats: Reports described newly diagnosed patients as having lower baseline TCR diversity than healthy donors. By C4D1, CD4+ diversity increased significantly, especially in complete responders. The diversity seen at baseline in complete responders resembled that of newly diagnosed patients.

Germline V lookup: CDR1 LGHNA, CDR2 YNFKEQ. V was trimmed by 4 bases and J by 1 base, leaving 13 bases between them. This CDR3 has 15 amino acids. The protocol was immunoSEQ multiplex PCR, while the TCRdb copy is restricted to in-frame clones and leaves out a portion. Of about 25,000 clones detected, around 75% appear once; the ten largest clones hold 3% to 3.5%. Time point: cycle 4 day 1 (C4D1), after more than five weeks of nivolumab. Each of the patients experienced relapse following autologous stem cell transplantation, and their brentuximab vedotin exposure differed. CD4+ T cells were purified from thawed PBMCs by negative selection. This clone was seen only once. The antigen remains undetermined.

This receptor was taken from a human donor with classical Hodgkin lymphoma. The sequences come from CD4+ T cells from blood, collected before the fourth cycle of nivolumab. This chain links TRBV4-2 with TRBJ1-1, with no clear D. This chain's CDR3 is CASSRSLLSNTEAFF. CDR3 DNA: TGTGCCAGCAGCCGGAGCCTCCTTTCGAACACTGAAGCTTTCTTT.